What follows are 25 T cell receptor beta chains derived from one specimen sequenced in a study of post-analysis software for immune sequencing data. Study-level results: Roughly five TRBV segments were more frequent in patients than controls; TRBV5-6, TRBV5-1 and TRBV20-1 belonged to this group.

Unique molecular identifiers were carried by the TCR beta cDNA libraries. Each CDR3 protein gets one entry after TCRdb re-called the PCR reads with MiXCR. The sample records hundreds of thousands of distinct CDR3 sequences, more than 50% being singletons. No antigens are known for them. Sequencing was carried out using blood. All receptors derive from a girl aged 2 to 10 with multiple sclerosis.

This clonotype was counted between two and nine times. The chain couples TRBV20-1 to TRBJ2-7, with D perhaps matching TRBD1 (6 bases). The CDR3 has 13 amino acids. Trimming shortened V by 0 bases and J by 5 bases, and 11 bases separated the two germline ends. Looked up from germline, CDR1 is DFQATT and CDR2 is SNEGSKA (reference sequence). The CDR3 here is CSARDYRDHEQYF. The CDR3 bases are TGCAGTGCTAGAGATTACAGGGACCACGAGCAGTACTTC.

The rearrangement joins TRBV5-1 to TRBJ2-7; 9 nucleotides line up with TRBD2. J gave up 3 bases and V 5 bases, and 6 bases lay outside the gene matches. The length of the CDR3 is 14 residues. Per germline, CDR1 SGHRS and CDR2 YFSETQ. The DNA for the CDR3 is TGCGCCAGCAGTCGTATTAGCGGGAGCTACGAGCAGTACTTC. Translation: CASSRISGSYEQYF. The full variable domain, rest sourced from reference TRBV5-1 and TRBJ2-7, is KAGVTQTPRYLIKTRGQQVTLSCSPISGHRSVSWYQQTPGQGLQFLFEYFSETQRNKGNFPGRFSGRQFSNSRSEMNVSTLELGDSALYLCASSRISGSYEQYFGPGTRLTVT.

The V call is TRBV3-1, the J call TRBJ2-6, with TRBD2 identical over 13 bases. The CDR3 is made up of 18 amino acids. Germline V gene sequence: CDR1 LGHDT, CDR2 YNNKEL (reference sequence). Trimming cost V 4 bases and J 2 bases; bases outside gene matches: 5. The CDR3 DNA reads as TGTGCCAGCAGCCTCGGACTAGCGGGAGCGACTGGGGCCAACGTCCTGACTTTC. Protein: CASSLGLAGATGANVLTF.

The chain couples TRBV27 to TRBJ1-2; the D is unclear. This CDR3 has 15 residues. Germline CDR1 MNHEY, CDR2 SMNVEV (reference sequence). V was shortened by 4 bases and J by 0 bases, with 12 bases between the two germline ends. The CDR3 region has the DNA TGTGCCAGCAGTTCCCTCCCCGGGGCTAACTATGGCTACACCTTC. It specifies CASSSLPGANYGYTF.

This clonotype was recorded a few times. The chain links TRBV10-3 to TRBJ2-7; 8 positions match TRBD1. The DNA matches TRBJ2-5 better at its end, which makes the J call doubtful. CDR3 length: 13 residues. Germline V lookup: CDR1 ENHRY, CDR2 SYGVKD. CDR3 bases: TGTGCCATCAGCGCAGGGGGCGAAGAGACCCAGTACTTC. This codes for CAISAGGEETQYF.

CDR3 bases: TGTGCCAGCAGCACTGAAAAGAGCTCCTACGAGCAGTACTTC. Its protein product is CASSTEKSSYEQYF. The chain has TRBV11-1 and TRBJ2-7; no definite D call. The CDR3 loop spans 14 amino acids. Trimming pared 5 bases from V and 0 bases from J, leaving 11 bases between. Germline lookup yields CDR1 SGHAT and CDR2 FQDESV (reference sequence). Drawing the rest from reference TRBV11-1 and TRBJ2-7, the complete variable domain is EAEVAQSPRYKITEKSQAVAFWCDPISGHATLYWYRQILGQGPELLVQFQDESVVDDSQLPKDRFSAERLKGVDSTLKIQPAELGDSAMYLCASSTEKSSYEQYFGPGTRLTVT.

V usage is TRBV6-5 and J usage is TRBJ2-1; TRBD2 agrees at 10 bases. Trimming cost V 2 bases and J 7 bases; bases outside gene matches: 5. The CDR3 is 15 amino acids. Germline lookup yields CDR1 MNHEY and CDR2 SVGAGI. The CDR3 DNA follows: TGTGCCAGCAGTTACGAGGTAGCGGGGGGTAATGAGCAGTTCTTC. Encoded protein: CASSYEVAGGNEQFF.

This chain links TRBV5-1 with TRBJ1-5; D is unresolved. CDR3 length: 15 amino acids. Trimming pared 2 bases from V and 3 bases from J, leaving 12 bases between. The germline CDR1 and CDR2 sequences are SGHRS and YFSETQ. The CDR3 sequence is CASSFDGDPNQPQHF. Here the CDR3 DNA reads TGCGCCAGCAGCTTTGACGGGGATCCCAATCAGCCCCAGCATTTT.

V and J are TRBV5-1 and TRBJ2-3; D is unclear. The CDR3 loop spans 16 amino acids. Trimming took 0 bases from V and 6 from J, leaving 17 bases between them. Germline CDR1 is SGHRS and CDR2 is YFSETQ. The CDR3 spells CASSLVRKFMRDTQYF. CDR3 in DNA: TGCGCCAGCAGCTTGGTCAGGAAGTTTATGCGGGATACGCAGTATTTT.

The gene calls are TRBV12-3 or TRBV12-4 and TRBJ2-6, with no clear D. This CDR3 contains 17 residues. V was clipped by 4 bases and J by 0 bases, with 13 bases between them. The CDR3 here is CASSSIPRNSGANVLTF. The DNA for the CDR3 is TGTGCCAGCAGTTCCATCCCTAGGAACTCTGGGGCCAACGTCCTGACTTTC.

This clonotype was recorded a few times. The chain carries TRBV7-2 and TRBJ2-1, with D possibly matching TRBD1 (5 bases). Germline V gives CDR1 SGHTA, CDR2 FQGNSA. CDR3 length: 13 residues. V lost 1 base to trimming and J lost 5 bases, with 6 bases between them. In DNA, the CDR3 is TGTGCCAGCAGCTTAGGACAGCACAATGAGCAGTTCTTC. Its protein product is CASSLGQHNEQFF.

This clonotype came up a few times. The V gene is TRBV24-1, the J gene TRBJ2-1; no reliable D call. From germline, CDR1 is KGHDR and CDR2 SFDVKD. CDR3 size: 13 residues. Trimming removed 5 bases at V and 4 bases at J, with 8 bases between. CDR3 DNA sequence: TGTGCCACCAGTGGGCAGGCTTACAATGAGCAGTTCTTC. This gives the protein CATSGQAYNEQFF.

With regard to this clonotype: The germline gene is not matched at one end of the junction; a read error may be the cause. V is TRBV9 and J is TRBJ1-1, with unresolved D. Germline V CDR1 and CDR2: SGDLS, YYNGEE. The CDR3 sequence is 13 residues long. CDR3 amino acids: CAGSVEGWTEAFF. The DNA for the CDR3 is TGTGCCGGCAGCGTAGAAGGGTGGACTGAAGCTTTCTTT.

The V gene is TRBV27, the J gene TRBJ2-5, with 9 bases that match TRBD2. The CDR3 spans 18 residues. V trimming: 4 bases; J trimming: 4 bases; junction bases outside the gene matches: 16. Germline-derived CDR1 and CDR2 are MNHEY and SMNVEV (reference sequence). The CDR3 DNA reads TGTGCCAGCAGTTCCCTGGGCCAGGGACTAGCAGGTTCAGAGACCCAGTACTTC. Translated, it gives CASSSLGQGLAGSETQYF.

J is TRBJ2-6 and V is TRBV7-9; no clear D gene. Germline V gene data show CDR1 as SEHNR and CDR2 as FQNEAQ (reference sequence). This CDR3 region has 14 residues. Trimming took off 4 bases at V and 4 bases at J, with 8 bases between the two ends. CDR3 sequence (DNA): TGTGCCAGCAGCTCGGTACAGGGGGCCAACGTCCTGACTTTC. It specifies CASSSVQGANVLTF.

This chain uses TRBV12-3 or TRBV12-4 with TRBJ2-6, with D maybe TRBD1 (5 bases). V dropped 5 bases and J dropped 4 bases, with 15 bases sitting between them. The CDR3 extends over 16 amino acids. CDR3 amino acids: CASSHETVSGANVLTF. The CDR3 coding sequence is TGTGCCAGCAGTCACGAGACAGTATCCGGGGCCAACGTCCTGACTTTC.

To note about this clonotype: Mismatch with germline at one junction end may stem from a read error. V is TRBV5-1 and J is TRBJ2-5; 7 bases are a match to TRBD1. Germline CDR1 reads SGHRS; CDR2 reads YFSETQ. CDR3 length: 14 amino acids. The CDR3 loop reads CASSLVGQMETQYF. In DNA, the CDR3 is TGCGCCAGCAGCTTGGTGGGACAGATGGAGACTCAGTACTTC.

V gene TRBV12-3 or TRBV12-4 combines with J gene TRBJ2-4; a possible D gene is TRBD2 (7 bases). Trimming stripped 3 bases from V and 6 bases from J, with 15 bases between. CDR3 length: 15 residues. For the CDR3, the DNA is TGTGCCAGCAGTTTTGAGGGGGGGCCCGGAAACATTCAGTACTTC. Amino acids: CASSFEGGPGNIQYF.

V gene TRBV7-2 combines with J gene TRBJ2-7; a weak D match, TRBD1 (6 bases). The CDR3 contains 14 residues. Germline CDR1 SGHTA, CDR2 FQGNSA. The ends were cut back, 5 bases at V and 0 bases at J, with 11 bases in the middle. The DNA of the CDR3 is TGTGCCAGCAGCCGAAGGGGGTCCTCCTACGAGCAGTACTTC. Translation: CASSRRGSSYEQYF.

This clonotype has only a few counts. The chain links TRBV20-1 to TRBJ2-1; TRBD2 aligns across 7 bases. Germline assignment: CDR1 DFQATT and CDR2 SNEGSKA (reference sequence). This CDR3 contains 12 residues. J gave up 13 bases and V 6 bases, and 12 bases lay outside the gene matches. The CDR3 reads CSAKTTSPPQFF. In nucleotides, the CDR3 is TGCAGTGCCAAAACGACTAGCCCTCCCCAGTTCTTC.

Note on this clonotype: The junction and the germline gene differ at one end; a read error may be behind it. The gene calls are TRBV27 and TRBJ1-1, with 9 bases that match TRBD1. The germline CDR1 and CDR2 sequences are MNHEY and SMNVEV (reference sequence). This CDR3 has 17 amino acids. CDR3 sequence reads: CASSLSRDRVVGTEAFF. The CDR3 bases are TGTGCCAGCAGTCTATCCCGGGACAGGGTGGTCGGTACTGAAGCTTTCTTT.

The chain joins TRBV2 to TRBJ2-1; D remains unclear. Trimming stripped 1 base from V and 14 bases from J, with 12 bases between. CDR3 length: 12 amino acids. Germline V lookup: CDR1 SNHLY, CDR2 FYNNEI. CDR3 DNA: TGTGCCAGCAGTGAAGAGGTCCCCCCTAAGTTCTTC. Protein sequence: CASSEEVPPKFF.

This clonotype was observed once. The V gene is TRBV20-1, the J gene TRBJ1-4, with D uncertain. Trimming left V 6 bases short and J 7 bases short, with 18 bases between. The length of the CDR3 is 14 residues. Germline V lookup: CDR1 DFQATT, CDR2 SNEGSKA (reference sequence). The CDR3 loop is CSALDTGKSEKLFF. CDR3 DNA: TGCAGTGCCTTAGATACGGGGAAGAGTGAAAAACTGTTTTTT.

The chain employs TRBV6-2 or TRBV6-3 and TRBJ2-3; no definite D call. CDR3 length: 15 residues. Per germline, CDR1 MNHEY and CDR2 SVGEGT. V was cut by 2 bases and J by 0 bases, with 9 bases left in between. This CDR3 reads CASSYRLASTDTQYF. CDR3 nucleotide sequence: TGTGCCAGCAGTTACCGGTTAGCTAGCACAGATACGCAGTATTTT.

The chain is built from TRBV4-1 and TRBJ1-2; D is perhaps TRBD1 (6 bases). Germline V gives CDR1 MGHRA, CDR2 YSYEKL. The CDR3 contains 17 residues. Trimming cost V 4 bases and J 2 bases, with 20 bases left between them. CDR3 nucleotides: TGCGCCAGCAGCCCCCGGACAGACCCAAACTCCAACTATGGCTACACCTTC. Protein sequence: CASSPRTDPNSNYGYTF.